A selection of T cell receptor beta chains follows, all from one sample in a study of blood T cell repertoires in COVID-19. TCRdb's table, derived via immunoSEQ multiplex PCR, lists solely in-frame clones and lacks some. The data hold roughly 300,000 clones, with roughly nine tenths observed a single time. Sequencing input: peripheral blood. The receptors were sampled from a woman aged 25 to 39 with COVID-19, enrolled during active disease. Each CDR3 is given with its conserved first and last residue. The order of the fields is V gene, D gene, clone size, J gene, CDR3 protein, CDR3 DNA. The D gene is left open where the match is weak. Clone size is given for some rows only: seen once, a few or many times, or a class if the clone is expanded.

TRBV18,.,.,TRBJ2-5,CASSPKGPLQETQYF,TGTGCCAGCTCACCAAAGGGGCCGCTACAAGAGACCCAGTACTTC
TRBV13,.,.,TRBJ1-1,CASSETHGAQRIF,TGTGCCAGCAGCGAGACTCACGGAGCCCAGAGGATCTTT
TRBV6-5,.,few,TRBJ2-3,CASSYVGGATQYF,TGTGCCAGCAGCTACGTTGGCGGAGCTACGCAGTATTTT
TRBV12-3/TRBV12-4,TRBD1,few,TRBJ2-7,CASSRDSSYEQYF,TGTGCCAGCAGTAGGGACAGCTCCTACGAGCAGTACTTC
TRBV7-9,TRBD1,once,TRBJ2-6,CASSLSQGDGGANVLTF,TGTGCCAGCAGCCTATCACAGGGGGATGGTGGGGCCAACGTCCTGACTTTC
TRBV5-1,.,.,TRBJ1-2,CASSFSVNYGYTF,TGCGCCAGCAGCTTTTCAGTTAACTATGGCTACACCTTC
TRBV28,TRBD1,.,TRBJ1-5,CASSRQGEDRGPQHF,TGTGCCAGCAGCCGCCAGGGGGAAGACAGGGGGCCCCAGCATTTT
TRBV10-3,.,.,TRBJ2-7,CAISVGRGEDEQYF,TGTGCCATCAGTGTAGGGAGGGGGGAGGACGAGCAGTACTTC
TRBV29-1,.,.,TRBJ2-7,CSVPGNSYEQYF,TGCAGCGTGCCCGGGAACTCCTACGAGCAGTACTTC
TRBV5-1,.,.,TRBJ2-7,CASSLPSSYEQYF,TGCGCCAGCAGCTTACCGAGCTCCTACGAGCAGTACTTC
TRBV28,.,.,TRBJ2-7,CASRPISGSGYEQYF,TGTGCCAGCAGACCGATCTCAGGGTCTGGCTACGAGCAGTACTTC
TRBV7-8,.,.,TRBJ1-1,CASSLAGGYTEAFF,TGTGCCAGCAGCTTAGCGGGGGGGTACACTGAAGCTTTCTTT
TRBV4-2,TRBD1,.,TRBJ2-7,CASAEGAVTYEQYF,TGTGCCAGCGCTGAGGGGGCGGTGACCTACGAGCAGTACTTC
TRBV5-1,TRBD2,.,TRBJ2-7,CASSWAGTSGAEQYF,TGCGCCAGCAGCTGGGCCGGGACTAGCGGGGCCGAGCAGTACTTC
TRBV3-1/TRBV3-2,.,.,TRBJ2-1,CASSQDLTGPLNHEQFF,TGTGCCAGCAGCCAAGATCTAACAGGACCACTAAACCATGAGCAGTTCTTC
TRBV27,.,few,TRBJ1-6,CASGDYSSYNSPLHF,TGTGCCAGCGGTGACTATAGCTCCTATAATTCACCCCTCCACTTT
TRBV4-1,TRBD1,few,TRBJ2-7,CASSQGWTGSYEQYF,TGCGCCAGCAGCCAAGGGTGGACAGGTTCCTACGAGCAGTACTTC
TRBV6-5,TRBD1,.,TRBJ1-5,CASSRDRTFNQPQHF,TGTGCCAGCAGTAGGGACAGGACATTCAATCAGCCCCAGCATTTT
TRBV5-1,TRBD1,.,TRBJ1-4,CASSSRTGGNEKLFF,TGCGCCAGCAGCTCCCGGACAGGGGGAAATGAAAAACTGTTTTTT
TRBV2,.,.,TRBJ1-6,CASSEDQDSGSYNSPLHF,TGTGCCAGCAGTGAAGACCAGGACAGTGGCTCCTATAATTCACCCCTCCACTTT